The 12 T cell receptor beta chains reported below all come from one sample, sequenced in a study of blood T cells in healthy people across ages. A sample-barcoded 5' primer and a J-beta primer mix were used in a second PCR of roughly 7 to 11 cycles. TCRdb reprocessed the 5' RACE reads via MiXCR and lists one record per CDR3 protein. The sample gives around 650,000 distinct CDR3 sequences, approximately 31% of which show up once; approximately 15% is in the top ten. Sequenced sample: blood. These receptors came from a woman of 80 years or more in good health.

The chain combines TRBV20-1 with TRBJ2-1; the match to TRBD2 covers 7 bases. The ends lost 0 bases at V and 7 bases at J; junction bases unmatched: 6. The CDR3 consists of 14 residues. The V gene's germline CDR1 is DFQATT and CDR2 SNEGSKA (reference sequence). CDR3 region: CSARDASGINEQFF. The CDR3 DNA sequence: TGCAGTGCTAGAGATGCTAGCGGTATTAATGAGCAGTTCTTC.

This clonotype was observed many times. The V gene is TRBV7-2, the J gene TRBJ2-3, with D uncertain. Germline CDR1 SGHTA, CDR2 FQGNSA. This CDR3 spans 12 amino acids. V lost 5 bases and J 9 bases, leaving 12 bases between the germline ends. The CDR3 nucleotides read TGTGCCAGCAGCCCTTTTTCTGGAACGCAGTATTTT. This translates into CASSPFSGTQYF.

This clonotype was seen many times. The rearrangement links TRBV7-6 to TRBJ2-7, with D perhaps matching TRBD1 (5 bases). With 2 bases removed from V and 2 bases from J, the gap between germline ends came to 10 bases. The CDR3 contains 14 residues. Germline values: CDR1 SGHVS, CDR2 FNYEAQ. CDR3 coding DNA: TGTGCCAGCAGCTTAATACAGGCACCCTACGAGCAGTACTTC. The encoded protein is CASSLIQAPYEQYF.

This clonotype has ten or more counts. The V and J genes are TRBV7-6 and TRBJ2-7, with D possibly being TRBD2 (5 bases). Trimming left V 5 bases short and J 1 base short, with 12 bases between. The CDR3 has 14 residues. Germline lookup yields CDR1 SGHVS and CDR2 FNYEAQ. CDR3: CASSVTGDSYEQYF. The CDR3 DNA reads as TGTGCCAGCAGCGTTACCGGGGATTCCTACGAGCAGTACTTC.

The chain couples TRBV20-1 to TRBJ2-4; 11 nucleotides line up with TRBD2. The CDR3 consists of 20 residues. Looked up from germline, CDR1 is DFQATT and CDR2 is SNEGSKA (reference sequence). V shed 1 base and J 0 bases; nucleotides not matched to a gene: 14. In DNA, the CDR3 is TGCAGTGCTAGAGCCCCTCTCGGGGCTAGCGGGGGGTTAGCCAAAAACATTCAGTACTTC. As protein: CSARAPLGASGGLAKNIQYF.

This chain links TRBV20-1 with TRBJ1-3; maybe TRBD1 (6 bases). Germline V gene sequence: CDR1 DFQATT, CDR2 SNEGSKA (reference sequence). Trimming left V 3 bases short and J 4 bases short, with 22 bases between. The CDR3 is 17 amino acids. The CDR3 coding sequence is TGCAGTGCTAGGAGTTTCTTGCGAACAGGGTCCGGAAACACCATATATTTT. Residues: CSARSFLRTGSGNTIYF.

This clonotype has a count of ten or more. The rearrangement joins TRBV29-1 to TRBJ2-3; perhaps TRBD1 as D (6 bases). V was trimmed by 0 bases and J by 1 base, leaving 8 bases between them. Germline CDR1 and CDR2: SQVTM and ANQGSEA. There are 14 residues in the CDR3. CDR3 bases: TGCAGCGTTGAAGAGACAGGTGGCACAGATACGCAGTATTTT. Translated: CSVEETGGTDTQYF.

In its sample, this clonotype was seen a few times. A much bigger clone sits one base away, suggesting this may be a read error. This chain connects TRBV6-2 or TRBV6-3 to TRBJ2-7, with D perhaps matching TRBD2 (6 bases). The CDR3 has 13 amino acids. Trimming left V 7 bases short and J 7 bases short, with 17 bases between. Germline V gene sequence: CDR1 MNHEY, CDR2 SVGEGT. In nucleotides, the CDR3 is TGTGCCAGCATGGCTGGGGGGTTGAATGAGCAGTACTTC. It codes for CASMAGGLNEQYF.

In its sample, this clonotype was seen a few times. The CDR3 DNA reads TGCAGCATAGCCCCAAGCTCCTACAATGAGCAGTACTTC. Amino acids: CSIAPSSYNEQYF. The rearrangement links TRBV20-1 to TRBJ2-1; D gene ambiguous. Matching the DNA end better, TRBJ2-7 makes the J call doubtful. CDR1 DFQATT and CDR2 SNEGSKA come from the germline V gene (reference sequence). This CDR3 is built from 13 residues.

The rearrangement joins TRBV5-1 to TRBJ2-7; D remains ambiguous. The V end was cut by 2 bases, the J end by 7 bases, with 22 bases between. The CDR3 covers 16 residues. The V gene's germline CDR1 is SGHRS and CDR2 YFSETQ. The CDR3 nucleotides are TGCGCCAGCAGCTTTCAGGCCGAGAAGGATACCGGAGAGCAGTACTTC. This encodes CASSFQAEKDTGEQYF.

This rearrangement joins TRBV3-1 to TRBJ1-6; 7 nucleotides match TRBD1. V shed 4 bases, J shed 7 bases, and the junction held 7 bases outside the gene matches. The CDR3 spans 15 residues. Germline CDR1 is LGHDT and CDR2 is YNNKEL (reference sequence). Here the CDR3 reads CASSPRGVGNSPLHF. The CDR3 DNA is TGTGCCAGCAGCCCCAGGGGGGTGGGAAATTCACCCCTCCACTTT.

A remark on this clonotype: A much larger clone differs by one base, so this may be a read error. The J gene is TRBJ2-5, the V gene TRBV5-6, with no clear D. From germline, CDR1 is SGHDT and CDR2 YYEEEE. The CDR3 covers 13 residues. The CDR3 here is CASGLGLWETQYF. The CDR3, as DNA: TGTGCCAGCGGCTTGGGTTTGTGGGAGACCCAGTACTTC.